This T cell receptor (beta chain) originates from a study of cytomegalovirus exposure and HLA in healthy donors. Study details: An analysis done earlier identified more than 90 million unique TCR beta sequences from approximately 200 million T cells.

Whereas donors were nominally healthy upon sampling, unrecorded immune exposures were probable. Study-wide results and limits: Most TCR beta V segments were productive about 90% or about 30% of the time in an earlier analysis. The study put some 150 TCR beta chains on its list as cytomegalovirus-associated.

About this clone itself: The antigen remains unidentified.

The PCR had 60 Vbeta and 13 Jbeta primers. Some clones are missing from TCRdb's copy, which holds only in-frame ones; the method was immunoSEQ multiplex PCR. The profile shows 150,000 to 200,000 clones, over 65% of them singletons. The sequenced sample consisted of PBMCs. The sequence derives from a woman in her fifties or sixties in good health and CMV-seropositive.

The chain's CDR3 is CASSQETGSTDTQYF. CDR3 DNA sequence: TGCGCCAGCAGCCAAGAGACAGGTAGCACAGATACGCAGTATTTT. The chain joins TRBV4-1 to TRBJ2-3, with D tentatively TRBD1 (6 bases). The CDR3 consists of 15 residues. Germline values: CDR1 MGHRA, CDR2 YSYEKL. Trimming took 0 bases from V and 0 from J, leaving 7 bases between them.